The subject of this entry is one T cell receptor beta chain. It has no known antigen specificity. No base-level quality is on record; no much larger clone is a single base apart. These data originate in a study of T cell changes during pregnancy in multiple sclerosis (dated by TCRdb to about 2019). Regarding the research as a whole: Changes in the T cell repertoire over the course of pregnancy were examined in this study in women with multiple sclerosis.

Receptor libraries were prepared by the immunoSEQ multiplex PCR assay. In TCRdb, the immuneACCESS table is reduced to in-frame sequences with V and J assigned. These tables do not hold every clone; where another copy was compared, an unresolved V gene accounts for under half, and the others remain unexplained. The sample records fewer than 90,000 clones, 80% to 95% of which are singletons. Approximately 0.99% of the sample rests with the top ten. V gives up 1 base and J gives up 2 bases, and the segment between their germline ends measures 13 bases. The CDR3 has 16 amino acids, counting the end cysteine and phenylalanine. Only CDR3 DNA remains: 48 bases, in frame from the first base. Sequences LNHDA (CDR1) and SQIVND (CDR2) are obtained from the germline V gene (reference sequence).

This chain joins TRBV19 to TRBJ2-3; a tentative D call is TRBD2 (7 bases match). This receptor was obtained from a female donor with multiple sclerosis, enrolled in a pregnancy study. The specimen comprised peripheral blood, sampled in the first trimester of pregnancy. The CDR3 sequence is CASSIGLGGATDTQYF. The DNA is TGTGCCAGTAGTATAGGGCTAGGGGGGGCCACAGATACGCAGTATTTT.